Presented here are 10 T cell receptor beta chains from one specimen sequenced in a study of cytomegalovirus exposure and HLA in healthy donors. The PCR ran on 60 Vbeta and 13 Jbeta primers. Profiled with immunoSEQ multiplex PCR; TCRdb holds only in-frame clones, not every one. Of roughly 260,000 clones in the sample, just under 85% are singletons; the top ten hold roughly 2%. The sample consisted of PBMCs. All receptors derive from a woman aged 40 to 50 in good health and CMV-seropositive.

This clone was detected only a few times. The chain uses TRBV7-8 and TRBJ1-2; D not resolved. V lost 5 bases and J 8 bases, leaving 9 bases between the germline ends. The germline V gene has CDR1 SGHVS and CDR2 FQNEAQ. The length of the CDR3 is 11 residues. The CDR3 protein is CASSPGRGYTF. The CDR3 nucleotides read TGTGCCAGCAGCCCGGGGAGGGGCTACACCTTC.

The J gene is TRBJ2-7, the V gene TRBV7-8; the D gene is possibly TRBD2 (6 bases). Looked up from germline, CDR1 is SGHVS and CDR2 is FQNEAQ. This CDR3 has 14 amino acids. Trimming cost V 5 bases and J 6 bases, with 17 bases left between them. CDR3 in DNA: TGTGCCAGCAGCGCCGGGACTCCGGCGGGCGAGCAGTACTTC. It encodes CASSAGTPAGEQYF. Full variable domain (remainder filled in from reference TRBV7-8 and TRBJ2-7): GAGVSQSPRYKVAKRGQDVALRCDPISGHVSLFWYQQALGQGPEFLTYFQNEAQLDKSGLPSDRFFAERPEGSVSTLKIQRTQQEDSAVYLCASSAGTPAGEQYFGPGTRLTVT.

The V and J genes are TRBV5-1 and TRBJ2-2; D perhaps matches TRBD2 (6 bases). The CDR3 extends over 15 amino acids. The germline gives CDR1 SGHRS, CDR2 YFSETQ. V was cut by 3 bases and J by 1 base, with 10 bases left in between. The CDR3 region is CASSSLAENTGELFF. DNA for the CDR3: TGCGCCAGCAGCTCACTAGCCGAGAACACCGGGGAGCTGTTTTTT.

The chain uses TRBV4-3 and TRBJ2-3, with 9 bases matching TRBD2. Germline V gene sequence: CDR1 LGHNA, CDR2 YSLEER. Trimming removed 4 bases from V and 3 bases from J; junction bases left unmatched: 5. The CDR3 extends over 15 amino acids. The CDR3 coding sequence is TGCGCCAGCAGCCCGGGGACTAGCTTGACAGATACGCAGTATTTT. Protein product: CASSPGTSLTDTQYF.

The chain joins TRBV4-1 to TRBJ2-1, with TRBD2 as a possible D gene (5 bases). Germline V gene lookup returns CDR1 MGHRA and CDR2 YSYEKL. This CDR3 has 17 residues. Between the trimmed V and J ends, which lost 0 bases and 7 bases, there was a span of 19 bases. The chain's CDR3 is CASSQDSLALVWNEQFF. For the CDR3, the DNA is TGCGCCAGCAGCCAAGATAGCCTAGCCCTTGTTTGGAATGAGCAGTTCTTC.

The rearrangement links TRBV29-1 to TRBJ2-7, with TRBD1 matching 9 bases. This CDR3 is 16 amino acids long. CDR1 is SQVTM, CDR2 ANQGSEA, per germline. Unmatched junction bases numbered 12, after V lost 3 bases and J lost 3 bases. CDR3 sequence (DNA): TGCAGCGTTGAGGAGACAGGGGGGGAACGAAGCTACGAGCAGTACTTC. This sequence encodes CSVEETGGERSYEQYF.

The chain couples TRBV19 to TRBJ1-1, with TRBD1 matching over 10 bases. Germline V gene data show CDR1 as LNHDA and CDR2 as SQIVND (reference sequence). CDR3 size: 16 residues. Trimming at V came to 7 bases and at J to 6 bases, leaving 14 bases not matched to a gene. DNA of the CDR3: TGTGCCAGTATTGCCGGGACAGGGGATGACAGCCCTGAAGCTTTCTTT. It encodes CASIAGTGDDSPEAFF.

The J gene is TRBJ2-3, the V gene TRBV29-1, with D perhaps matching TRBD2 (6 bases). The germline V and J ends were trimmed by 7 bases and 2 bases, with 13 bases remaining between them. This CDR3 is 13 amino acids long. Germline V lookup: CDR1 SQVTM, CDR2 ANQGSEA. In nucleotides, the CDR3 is TGCAGCGCTGGGGCGGGGAACACAGATACGCAGTATTTT. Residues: CSAGAGNTDTQYF.

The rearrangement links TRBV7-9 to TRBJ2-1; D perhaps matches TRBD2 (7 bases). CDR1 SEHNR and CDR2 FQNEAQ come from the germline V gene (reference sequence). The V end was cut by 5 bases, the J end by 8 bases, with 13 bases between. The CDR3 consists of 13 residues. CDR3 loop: CASSPGGRHEQFF. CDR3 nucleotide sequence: TGTGCCAGCAGCCCCGGGGGGCGGCATGAGCAGTTCTTC.

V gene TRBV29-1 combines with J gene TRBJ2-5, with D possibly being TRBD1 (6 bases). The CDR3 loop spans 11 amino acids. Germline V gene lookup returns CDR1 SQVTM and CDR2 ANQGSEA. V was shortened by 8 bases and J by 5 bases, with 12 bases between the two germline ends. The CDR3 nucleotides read TGCAGCCCCCTGAGGGGGGAGACCCAGTACTTC. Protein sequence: CSPLRGETQYF.